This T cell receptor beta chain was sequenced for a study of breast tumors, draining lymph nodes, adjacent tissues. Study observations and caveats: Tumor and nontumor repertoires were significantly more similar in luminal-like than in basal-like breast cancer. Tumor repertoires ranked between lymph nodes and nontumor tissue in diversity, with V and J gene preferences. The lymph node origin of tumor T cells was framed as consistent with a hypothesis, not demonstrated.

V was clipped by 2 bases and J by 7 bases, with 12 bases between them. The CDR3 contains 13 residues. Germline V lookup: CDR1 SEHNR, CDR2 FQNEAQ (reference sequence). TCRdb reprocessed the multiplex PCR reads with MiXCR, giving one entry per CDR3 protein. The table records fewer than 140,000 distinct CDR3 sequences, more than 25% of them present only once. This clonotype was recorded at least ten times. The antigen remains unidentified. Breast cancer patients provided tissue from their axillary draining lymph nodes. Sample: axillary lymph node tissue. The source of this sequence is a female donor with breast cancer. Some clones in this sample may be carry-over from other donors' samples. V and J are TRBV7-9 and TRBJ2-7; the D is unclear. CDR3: CASSLFPTREQYF. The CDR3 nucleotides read TGTGCCAGCAGCTTATTCCCCACACGGGAGCAGTACTTC.